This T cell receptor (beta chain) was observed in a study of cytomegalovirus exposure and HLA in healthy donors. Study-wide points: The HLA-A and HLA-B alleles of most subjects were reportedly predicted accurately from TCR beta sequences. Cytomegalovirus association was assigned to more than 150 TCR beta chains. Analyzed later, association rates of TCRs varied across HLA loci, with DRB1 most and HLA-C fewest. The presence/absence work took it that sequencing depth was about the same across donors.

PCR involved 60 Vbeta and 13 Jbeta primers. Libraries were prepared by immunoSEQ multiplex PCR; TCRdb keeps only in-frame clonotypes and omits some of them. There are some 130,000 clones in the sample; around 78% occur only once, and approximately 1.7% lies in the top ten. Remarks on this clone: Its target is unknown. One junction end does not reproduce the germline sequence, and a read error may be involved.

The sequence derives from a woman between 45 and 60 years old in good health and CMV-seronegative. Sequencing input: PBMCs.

The CDR3 here is CASSPGQGIEQYF. For the CDR3, the DNA is TGTGCTAGCAGCCCTGGACAGGGGATCGAGCAGTACTTC. The chain carries TRBV7-7 and TRBJ2-7; 9 nucleotides align to TRBD1. The CDR3 is made up of 13 amino acids. Germline V gene lookup returns CDR1 SSHAT and CDR2 FNYEAQ (reference sequence).